This TCR beta chain was observed in a study of T cells in Graves' hyperthyroidism and ophthalmopathy. At least ten counts were recorded for this clonotype. No antigen is known for it. The TCR beta CDR3 regions underwent amplification using RNA transcripts as the source. The TCR CDR3 was amplified in a first-round RT-PCR using the HTBI primer set. Using its own MiXCR run on the multiplex PCR reads, TCRdb lists one record per CDR3 protein. The repertoire holds more than 500,000 distinct CDR3 sequences, with about 16% as singletons. Study-wide findings and caveats: Researchers found most expanded thyroid clonotypes above 0.001 in blood as well. The model foresaw ophthalmopathy a median around 6 months prior to onset.

Trimming took off 4 bases at V and 4 bases at J, with 4 bases between the two ends. Germline V gives CDR1 SEHNR, CDR2 FQNEAQ (reference sequence). The CDR3 sequence is 11 residues long. Uncontrolled infection, other autoimmune disease, pregnancy or lactation led to exclusion. 9.5 to 10 ml fresh peripheral blood yielded the PBMCs. The sequenced sample consisted of blood. The source is a young woman with Graves' ophthalmopathy. V and J are TRBV7-9 and TRBJ1-2; unclear D gene. CDR3 DNA: TGTGCCAGCAGCTCAGTCTATGGCTACACCTTC. Translated, it gives CASSSVYGYTF.